Listed below are T cell receptor beta chains from one sample, sequenced in a study of T cell repertoires in cytomegalovirus infection. MiXCR, run by TCRdb on the reads, gives a single entry per CDR3 protein. The repertoire includes roughly 230,000 distinct CDR3 sequences, over 15% of them detected once, and less than 60% sits in the top ten. The sequenced sample consisted of CD8+ T cells from PBMCs. Receptor source: a human donor in good health (CMV status not recorded). Some clones in this sample may be carry-over from other donors' samples. Both conserved end residues are part of each CDR3. D genes are given only for firm matches. Rows give clone size only sometimes, using once, few, many, or a class for an expanded clone.

abundance,d_gene,j_gene,v_gene,CDR3aa,CDR3nt
many,NA,TRBJ1-4,TRBV7-2,CASSFNSNEKLFF,TGTGCCAGCAGCTTCAATTCAAATGAAAAACTGTTTTTT
many,NA,TRBJ1-2,TRBV4-1,CASSQGRGGTNYGYTF,TGCGCCAGCAGCCAAGGCCGGGGTGGTACTAACTATGGCTACACCTTC
NA,NA,TRBJ2-5,TRBV12-3/TRBV12-4,CASSFRQERETQYF,TGTGCCAGCAGTTTCCGACAGGAAAGGGAGACCCAGTACTTC
NA,NA,TRBJ2-5,TRBV9,CASSVLGEVDQETQYF,TGTGCCAGCAGCGTCTTAGGGGAAGTGGACCAAGAGACCCAGTACTTC
few,NA,TRBJ1-5,TRBV4-1,CASSQRDGNQPQHF,TGCGCCAGCAGCCAAAGGGACGGCAATCAGCCCCAGCATTTT
NA,NA,TRBJ2-7,TRBV7-9,CASSGEGLEQYF,TGTGCCAGCAGCGGCGAGGGGCTCGAGCAGTACTTC
few,TRBD1,TRBJ2-3,TRBV28,CASSAQGADTQYF,TGTGCCAGCAGTGCTCAGGGGGCAGATACGCAGTATTTT
NA,NA,TRBJ1-5,TRBV6-6,CASISVSNSNQPQHF,TGTGCCAGCATTTCCGTCAGTAATAGCAATCAGCCCCAGCATTTT
few,NA,TRBJ2-7,TRBV27,CASSLARGASEQYF,TGTGCCAGCAGTTTAGCCCGGGGGGCTAGCGAGCAGTACTTC
few,NA,TRBJ1-5,TRBV20-1,CSARELGGTDSNQPQHF,TGCAGTGCTAGAGAATTAGGGGGGACGGATAGCAATCAGCCCCAGCATTTT
few,NA,TRBJ2-5,TRBV29-1,CSVEGDSRWVETQYF,TGCAGCGTTGAAGGCGACAGCCGATGGGTAGAGACCCAGTACTTC
NA,NA,TRBJ2-7,TRBV29-1,CSVEIWGQGFSEQYF,TGCAGCGTTGAAATATGGGGGCAGGGGTTTAGCGAGCAGTACTTC
NA,NA,TRBJ1-6,TRBV7-9,CASSSGSNSPLHF,TGTGCCAGCAGCTCAGGATCTAATTCACCCCTCCACTTT
NA,NA,TRBJ2-7,TRBV29-1,CSVAGTAYEQYF,TGCAGCGTTGCCGGGACCGCGTACGAGCAGTACTTC
few,NA,TRBJ2-7,TRBV3-1,CASSPSNSYEQYF,TGTGCCAGCAGCCCGAGTAACAGTTACGAGCAGTACTTC
few,NA,TRBJ2-1,TRBV4-3,CASSQGTDEQFF,TGCGCCAGCAGCCAAGGCACCGATGAGCAGTTCTTC
many,NA,TRBJ2-4,TRBV28,CASSTAGPLASENIQYF,TGTGCCAGCAGTACGGCAGGGCCGTTAGCCTCTGAAAACATTCAGTACTTC
few,NA,TRBJ2-3,TRBV19,CASSNLGQSTDTQYF,TGTGCCAGTAGTAACCTTGGACAGAGCACAGATACGCAGTATTTT
many,TRBD1,TRBJ2-7,TRBV20-1,CSATVTISRGRVSYEQYF,TGCAGTGCTACAGTAACTATTTCCAGGGGGCGAGTCTCCTACGAGCAGTACTTC
few,TRBD2,TRBJ2-1,TRBV5-1,CASTHGGGYNEQFF,TGCGCCAGCACCCACGGGGGGGGTTACAATGAGCAGTTCTTC
few,NA,TRBJ1-1,TRBV4-2,CASSQASGGVMEAFF,TGTGCCAGCAGCCAAGCTTCGGGGGGAGTGATGGAAGCTTTCTTT
NA,NA,TRBJ2-7,TRBV12-3/TRBV12-4,CASSKTGPREQYF,TGTGCCAGCAGTAAAACCGGGCCCCGCGAGCAGTACTTC
NA,NA,TRBJ2-3,TRBV20-1,CSATAGSGPQDTQYF,TGCAGTGCTACCGCCGGGAGCGGGCCGCAAGATACGCAGTATTTT
NA,NA,TRBJ2-1,TRBV19,CASTLRGGFYNEQFF,TGTGCCAGTACCTTAAGGGGGGGCTTCTACAATGAGCAGTTCTTC
many,NA,TRBJ2-7,TRBV28,CASSLSVRSIYEQYF,TGTGCCAGCAGTTTATCGGTGAGGAGCATCTACGAGCAGTACTTC
NA,NA,TRBJ1-5,TRBV20-1,CSARDRDSNQPQHF,TGCAGTGCTAGAGACAGGGATAGCAATCAGCCCCAGCATTTT
NA,NA,TRBJ2-3,TRBV18,CASSLPSGTQYF,TGTGCCAGCTCACTCCCGTCGGGTACGCAGTATTTT